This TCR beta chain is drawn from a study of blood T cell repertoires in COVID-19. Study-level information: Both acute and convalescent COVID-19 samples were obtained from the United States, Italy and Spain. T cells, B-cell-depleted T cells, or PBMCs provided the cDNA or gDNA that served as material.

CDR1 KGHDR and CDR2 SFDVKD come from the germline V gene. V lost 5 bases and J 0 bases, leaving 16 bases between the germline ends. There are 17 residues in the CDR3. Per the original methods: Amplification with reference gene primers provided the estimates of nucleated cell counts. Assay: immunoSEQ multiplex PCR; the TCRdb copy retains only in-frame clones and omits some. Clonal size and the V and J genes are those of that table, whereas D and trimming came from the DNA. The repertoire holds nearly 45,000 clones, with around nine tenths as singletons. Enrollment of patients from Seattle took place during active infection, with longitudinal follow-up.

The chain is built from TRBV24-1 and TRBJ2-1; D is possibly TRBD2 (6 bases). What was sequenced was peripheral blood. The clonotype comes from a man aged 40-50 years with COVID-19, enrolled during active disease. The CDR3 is CATSVTPSGSSYNEQFF. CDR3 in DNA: TGTGCCACCAGTGTGACACCATCCGGGAGCTCCTACAATGAGCAGTTCTTC.